The 28 T cell receptor beta chains reported below all come from one sample, sequenced in a study of cytomegalovirus exposure and HLA in healthy donors (dated by TCRdb to the late 2010s). The method was the immunoSEQ multiplex PCR assay. For the multiplex PCR, a mixture combining 60 forward primers for TCR Vbeta segments and 13 reverse primers for TCR Jbeta segments was used. Sourced from immuneACCESS, this table was stored by TCRdb with only in-frame sequences that have V and J called. A share of the clones is absent; for the studies checked, an unresolved V gene accounts for under half, and the remainder has no known explanation. For this sample the table gives under 150,000 clones, of which roughly 85% were detected only once. The ten largest account for roughly 1.2% of the sample. Sequencing was done on a sample of PBMCs. These receptors were obtained from a boy between 5 and 17 years old in good health and CMV-seronegative.

This clone was seen only once. This chain links TRBV18 with TRBJ2-5, with D possibly matching TRBD1 (6 bases). This CDR3 contains 14 residues. Trimming cost V 2 bases and J 5 bases, with 12 bases left between them. From germline, CDR1 is KGHSH and CDR2 LQKENI. The CDR3 DNA sequence: TGTGCCAGCTCACCAGAGACAGGACGGGAGACCCAGTACTTC. Translated: CASSPETGRETQYF. The full variable domain, in which reference TRBV18 and TRBJ2-5 provide the parts outside the CDR3, is NAGVMQNPRHLVRRRGQEARLRCSPMKGHSHVYWYRQLPEEGLKFMVYLQKENIIDESGMPKERFSAEFPKEGPSILRIQQVVRGDSAAYFCASSPETGRETQYFGPGTRLLVL.

The V and J genes are TRBV25-1 and TRBJ2-1; 9 bases match TRBD1. Unmatched junction bases numbered 14, after V lost 5 bases and J lost 9 bases. Germline V gene data show CDR1 as MGHDK and CDR2 as SYGVNS. The CDR3 extends over 16 amino acids. CDR3 protein: CASSLWDRELIGEQFF. The CDR3 DNA follows: TGTGCCAGCAGTTTATGGGACAGGGAGCTAATCGGTGAGCAGTTCTTC.

The gene calls are TRBV7-2 and TRBJ2-7, with D possibly being TRBD2 (5 bases). The CDR3 runs 12 residues. From germline, CDR1 is SGHTA and CDR2 FQGNSA. The V end lost 5 bases, the J end lost 6 bases, and 11 bases lay between the germline ends. The CDR3 bases are TGTGCCAGCAGCCCGGCGGGCTCCGAGCAGTACTTC. It yields the protein CASSPAGSEQYF.

V usage is TRBV25-1 and J usage is TRBJ2-1, with 7 bases aligning to TRBD2. The V gene's germline CDR1 is MGHDK and CDR2 SYGVNS. The CDR3 sequence is 16 residues long. V shed 6 bases and J 2 bases; nucleotides not matched to a gene: 10. CDR3 in amino acids: CASSGGWGITYNEQFF. The CDR3 coding sequence is TGTGCCAGCAGCGGGGGGTGGGGGATAACCTACAATGAGCAGTTCTTC.

The count of this clone is one. This chain uses TRBV6-1 with TRBJ2-5, with 12 bases matching TRBD2. The DNA end is a closer match to TRBJ2-7, so the J assignment may be wrong. CDR1 MNHNS and CDR2 SASEGT come from the germline V gene. The CDR3 consists of 15 residues. CDR3 in amino acids: CASRGGLAGSYEQYF. CDR3 in DNA: TGTGCCAGCAGGGGGGGACTAGCGGGCTCCTACGAGCAGTACTTC.

This chain connects TRBV6-6 to TRBJ2-3; a weak D match, TRBD2 (6 bases). The V gene's germline CDR1 is MNHNY and CDR2 SVGAGI (reference sequence). V was pared by 6 bases and J by 2 bases, with 15 bases between. The CDR3 covers 15 residues. CDR3 sequence reads: CASSAPGVNTDTQYF. The CDR3, as DNA: TGTGCCAGCAGCGCTCCGGGGGTGAACACAGATACGCAGTATTTT.

The V and J genes are TRBV19 and TRBJ2-7, with 9 bases that match TRBD1. The CDR3 runs to 15 residues. Germline V gene data show CDR1 as LNHDA and CDR2 as SQIVND (reference sequence). J gave up 4 bases and V 6 bases, and 10 bases lay outside the gene matches. CDR3 loop: CASSLALTGGYEQYF. The DNA for the CDR3 is TGTGCCAGTAGCCTGGCCCTGACAGGGGGGTACGAGCAGTACTTC.

V is TRBV5-1 and J is TRBJ1-1, with 8 nucleotides matching TRBD1. Germline V gene sequence: CDR1 SGHRS, CDR2 YFSETQ. V lost 2 bases, J lost 5 bases, and 5 bases stayed unmatched. CDR3 size: 14 residues. CDR3 protein: CASSFGQGRTEAFF. The CDR3, as DNA: TGCGCCAGCAGCTTTGGACAGGGAAGGACTGAAGCTTTCTTT. Looking up the rest from reference TRBV5-1 and TRBJ1-1 gives the full variable domain: KAGVTQTPRYLIKTRGQQVTLSCSPISGHRSVSWYQQTPGQGLQFLFEYFSETQRNKGNFPGRFSGRQFSNSRSEMNVSTLELGDSALYLCASSFGQGRTEAFFGQGTRLTVV.

V usage is TRBV30 and J usage is TRBJ2-2; D is perhaps TRBD2 (6 bases). Trimming pared 8 bases from V and 4 bases from J, leaving 20 bases between. The CDR3 contains 15 residues. The germline gives CDR1 GTSNPN, CDR2 SVGIG (reference sequence). CDR3 protein: CAQIGGGLGTGELFF. DNA of the CDR3: TGTGCCCAAATAGGAGGAGGGCTGGGCACCGGGGAGCTGTTTTTT.

V gene TRBV7-2 combines with J gene TRBJ2-6; perhaps TRBD2 as D (6 bases). The germline V and J ends were trimmed by 4 bases and 4 bases, with 11 bases remaining between them. The CDR3 has 15 amino acids. CDR1 and CDR2 (germline): SGHTA, FQGNSA. The CDR3 is CASSSAGTGANVLTF. The CDR3 region has the DNA TGTGCCAGCAGCTCCGCGGGGACCGGGGCCAACGTCCTGACTTTC.

This rearrangement joins TRBV4-2 to TRBJ2-7, with D hard to call. This CDR3 comprises 15 residues. Germline values: CDR1 LGHNA, CDR2 YNFKEQ. Trimming cost V 5 bases and J 1 base, with 15 bases left between them. CDR3 loop: CASSSWLQHSYEQYF. CDR3 nucleotides: TGTGCCAGCAGCTCATGGCTTCAACATTCCTACGAGCAGTACTTC.

V gene TRBV5-1 combines with J gene TRBJ1-1; perhaps TRBD1 as D (6 bases). The CDR3 covers 13 residues. The V gene lost 4 bases and the J gene lost 10 bases, with 17 bases spanning the gap. Looked up from germline, CDR1 is SGHRS and CDR2 is YFSETQ. CDR3 DNA sequence: TGCGCCAGCAGCCCGGGCGGGGGGCGAAGAGCTTTCTTT. It is translated as CASSPGGGRRAFF.

This chain links TRBV25-1 with TRBJ2-7; 9 nucleotides match TRBD2. J lost 4 bases, V lost 0 bases, and 13 bases had no gene match. Per the germline V gene, CDR1 is MGHDK and CDR2 is SYGVNS. The CDR3 has 18 amino acids. The CDR3 region has the DNA TGTGCCAGCAGTGAATACTTCGCGGAGACTAGCGGAGCTTACGAGCAGTACTTC. It translates to CASSEYFAETSGAYEQYF.

This sequence joins TRBV5-5 and TRBJ2-7; 8 bases match TRBD2. V was clipped by 4 bases and J by 2 bases; unmatched bases: 11. The CDR3 has 16 residues. The germline gives CDR1 SGHKS, CDR2 YYEKEE (reference sequence). CDR3 coding DNA: TGTGCCAGCAGCCCGTGGATCGGTAGCGGGACCTACGAGCAGTACTTC. Its protein is CASSPWIGSGTYEQYF.

V and J are TRBV5-6 and TRBJ2-7; TRBD1 is a possible D gene (6 bases). Deletions cut 0 bases from V and 3 bases from J, with 10 bases between. The CDR3 extends over 14 amino acids. Per the germline V gene, CDR1 is SGHDT and CDR2 is YYEEEE. This CDR3 is CASSLDGQFYEQYF. CDR3 nucleotide sequence: TGTGCCAGCAGCTTGGACGGACAGTTCTACGAGCAGTACTTC.

The chain employs TRBV19 and TRBJ1-3; unclear D gene. CDR1 and CDR2 (germline): LNHDA, SQIVND (reference sequence). The CDR3 spans 13 residues. V was shortened by 5 bases and J by 0 bases, with 5 bases between the two germline ends. The CDR3 spells CASSDYSGNTIYF. CDR3 nucleotide sequence: TGTGCCAGTAGTGACTACTCTGGAAACACCATATATTTT.

V usage is TRBV2 and J usage is TRBJ2-7; 8 positions agree with TRBD2. The CDR3 runs to 14 residues. J lost 5 bases, V lost 4 bases, and 7 bases had no gene match. CDR1 and CDR2 (germline): SNHLY, FYNNEI. The CDR3 loop is CASSGTGGIDEQYF. The CDR3 coding sequence is TGTGCCAGCAGTGGGACGGGAGGGATCGACGAGCAGTACTTC.

The chain uses TRBV4-1 and TRBJ2-1; 8 bases agree with TRBD2. The CDR3 runs 17 residues. Trimming removed 1 base from V and 0 bases from J; junction bases left unmatched: 5. CDR1 is MGHRA and CDR2 is YSYEKL in the germline V gene. CDR3 coding DNA: TGCGCCAGCAGCCAAGGACTAGCGTACAGCTCCTACAATGAGCAGTTCTTC. Its translation is CASSQGLAYSSYNEQFF.

V is TRBV19 and J is TRBJ2-1, with 7 bases matching TRBD1. CDR3 length: 14 amino acids. Per germline, CDR1 LNHDA and CDR2 SQIVND (reference sequence). With V trimmed by 6 bases and J by 0 bases, 2 bases remained unmatched. The CDR3 spells CASSDRASYNEQFF. CDR3 DNA sequence: TGTGCCAGTAGCGACAGGGCCTCCTACAATGAGCAGTTCTTC.

The V gene is TRBV30, the J gene TRBJ2-1; 9 bases match TRBD2. From germline, CDR1 is GTSNPN and CDR2 SVGIG (reference sequence). The CDR3 is made up of 11 amino acids. The DNA of the CDR3 is TGTGGAGCGGGAGGTTACAATGAGCAGTTCTTC. This translates into CGAGGYNEQFF.

The V call is TRBV7-3, the J call TRBJ2-1; 14 positions agree with TRBD2. Germline-derived CDR1 and CDR2 are SGHTA and FQGTGA. CDR3 length equals 18 residues. V shed 6 bases and J 6 bases; nucleotides not matched to a gene: 13. The CDR3 DNA reads as TGTGCCAGCAGGACCTCGGGACTAGCGGGAGTTGGGGGCAATGAGCAGTTCTTC. Translating gives CASRTSGLAGVGGNEQFF.

This chain joins TRBV4-1 and TRBJ2-5; D might be TRBD1 (5 bases). CDR1 and CDR2 (germline): MGHRA, YSYEKL. The CDR3 has 14 amino acids. V shed 0 bases and J shed 3 bases, with 8 bases lying between them. The CDR3 loop is CASSQESREETQYF. The CDR3 region has the DNA TGCGCCAGCAGCCAAGAGTCCAGGGAAGAGACCCAGTACTTC.

The chain joins TRBV5-1 to TRBJ2-1; D ambiguous. This CDR3 region has 16 residues. CDR1 and CDR2 from the germline V gene are SGHRS and YFSETQ. Deletions cut 0 bases from V and 2 bases from J, with 12 bases between. The CDR3 nucleotides read TGCGCCAGCAGCTTGGCGTTACGGTCCACCTACAATGAGCAGTTCTTC. Its translation: CASSLALRSTYNEQFF. Complete variable domain (other parts from reference TRBV5-1 and TRBJ2-1): KAGVTQTPRYLIKTRGQQVTLSCSPISGHRSVSWYQQTPGQGLQFLFEYFSETQRNKGNFPGRFSGRQFSNSRSEMNVSTLELGDSALYLCASSLALRSTYNEQFFGPGTRLTVL.

The genes are TRBV19 and TRBJ2-3; D is unclear. Germline values: CDR1 LNHDA, CDR2 SQIVND (reference sequence). The CDR3 runs to 11 residues. V shed 4 bases and J shed 6 bases, with 5 bases lying between them. The CDR3 DNA reads TGTGCCAGTAGTACTAGGGATACGCAGTATTTT. Translation gives CASSTRDTQYF.

In nucleotides, the CDR3 is TGTGCCTGGAGCGGGGGGGACGAAGAGACCCAGTACTTC. Residues: CAWSGGDEETQYF. The rearrangement joins TRBV30 to TRBJ2-5; 8 nucleotides match TRBD2. Germline values: CDR1 GTSNPN, CDR2 SVGIG (reference sequence). This CDR3 has 13 residues. J gave up 3 bases and V 3 bases, and 3 bases lay outside the gene matches.

The V and J genes are TRBV7-3 and TRBJ1-2; perhaps TRBD1 as D (5 bases). Looked up from germline, CDR1 is SGHTA and CDR2 is FQGTGA. V lost 5 bases and J 4 bases, leaving 11 bases between the germline ends. This CDR3 is 13 amino acids long. CDR3 in DNA: TGTGCCAGCAGCACCTTGGGGGGCTATGGCTACACCTTC. It specifies CASSTLGGYGYTF.

The V gene is TRBV6-5, the J gene TRBJ2-7; 7 positions agree with TRBD2. This CDR3 is built from 14 residues. V lost 7 bases, J lost 3 bases, and 9 bases stayed unmatched. Germline V gene sequence: CDR1 MNHEY, CDR2 SVGAGI. CDR3 in DNA: TGTGCCAGCACCCGGGCTAGCGGAGGCTACGAGCAGTACTTC. Encoded protein: CASTRASGGYEQYF.

The chain couples TRBV7-9 to TRBJ2-1; 8 bases agree with TRBD2. From germline, CDR1 is SEHNR and CDR2 FQNEAQ (reference sequence). The CDR3 is 15 residues long. V was clipped by 5 bases and J by 2 bases; unmatched bases: 5. This chain's CDR3 is CASSPAGAAYNEQFF. As DNA, the CDR3 is TGTGCCAGCAGCCCAGCGGGAGCGGCCTACAATGAGCAGTTCTTC.